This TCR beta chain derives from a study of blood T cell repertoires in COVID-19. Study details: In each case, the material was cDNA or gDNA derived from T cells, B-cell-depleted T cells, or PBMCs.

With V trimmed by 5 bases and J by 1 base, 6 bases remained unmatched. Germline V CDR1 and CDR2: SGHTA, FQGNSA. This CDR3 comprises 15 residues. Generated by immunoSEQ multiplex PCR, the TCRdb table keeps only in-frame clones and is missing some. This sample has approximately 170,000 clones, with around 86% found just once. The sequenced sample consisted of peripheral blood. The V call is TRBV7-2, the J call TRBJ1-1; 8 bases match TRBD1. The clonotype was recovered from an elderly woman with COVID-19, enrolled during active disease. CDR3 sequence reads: CASSPQGAKNTEAFF. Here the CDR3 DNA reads TGTGCCAGCAGCCCGCAGGGGGCCAAGAACACTGAAGCTTTCTTT.